The present T cell receptor (beta chain) was sequenced within a study of blood T cell repertoires in COVID-19. The method was immunoSEQ multiplex PCR; TCRdb's version includes in-frame clones alone and lacks a portion of them. The sample holds under 250,000 clones; about nine tenths are singletons and the top ten take roughly 6.5%. V was trimmed by 2 bases and J by 2 bases, leaving 11 bases between them. The CDR3 length is 15 residues. CDR1 is SGHTA, CDR2 FQGTGA, per germline. The chain carries TRBV7-3 and TRBJ2-3, with a weak D call TRBD1 (5 bases). This TCR derives from a man aged 60 to 75 who had recovered from COVID-19. Sequencing used peripheral blood. The CDR3 DNA is TGTGCCAGCAGCTTATTAGGGGCCCTCACAGATACGCAGTATTTT. Translation gives CASSLLGALTDTQYF.